The 4 T cell receptor beta chains presented below share a single source sample, sequenced in a study of T cells in tuberculosis. Here immunoSEQ multiplex PCR was the method, and the copy in TCRdb shows in-frame clones only, minus some. The data contain about 33,000 clones, around 93% of them singletons. The specimen was PBMCs. These receptors all stem from a donor aged 10-29 years with latent tuberculosis or without tuberculosis infection. Some clones in this sample may be carry-over from other donors' samples.

The rearrangement links TRBV10-3 to TRBJ1-2; D remains ambiguous. The CDR3 length is 12 residues. CDR1 is ENHRY and CDR2 is SYGVKD in the germline V gene. V lost 2 bases and J lost 5, with 6 bases in between. In nucleotides, the CDR3 is TGTGCCATCAGTGAGACAGCATATGGCTACACCTTC. As protein: CAISETAYGYTF.

The chain links TRBV30 to TRBJ1-1; no reliable D call. Looked up from germline, CDR1 is GTSNPN and CDR2 is SVGIG (reference sequence). The V end was cut by 0 bases, the J end by 1 base, with 18 bases between. The CDR3 is 17 residues long. CDR3 sequence: CAWSVPRPGRQNTEAFF. CDR3 DNA sequence: TGTGCCTGGAGTGTACCCCGCCCCGGCAGGCAGAACACTGAAGCTTTCTTT.

V and J are TRBV7-9 and TRBJ2-7, with TRBD1 identical over 9 bases. The CDR3 covers 15 residues. Trimming took 6 bases from V and 3 from J; bases not matched to a gene: 9. Germline values: CDR1 SEHNR, CDR2 FQNEAQ (reference sequence). The CDR3 DNA follows: TGTGCCAGCAGTCCCGGACAGGGGACGGTCTACGAGCAGTACTTC. This translates into CASSPGQGTVYEQYF.

V usage is TRBV30 and J usage is TRBJ2-3; 10 bases line up with TRBD2. This CDR3 has 14 amino acids. Per germline, CDR1 GTSNPN and CDR2 SVGIG (reference sequence). The trim removed 7 bases at V and 2 bases at J, leaving 6 bases unmatched. CDR3 region: CAFWTSGDTDTQYF. For the CDR3, the DNA is TGTGCCTTTTGGACTAGCGGTGACACAGATACGCAGTATTTT.